This TCR beta chain appears in the sequencing data of a study of beta chain features in type 1 diabetes. Reverse transcription of all isolated RNA meant that expressed TCRB transcripts were sequenced. The repertoire was sequenced with immunoSEQ multiplex PCR; TCRdb's copy has only in-frame clones and lacks some. The sample yields over 600,000 clones, around 11% seen once. Notes on this clone: Its antigen is as yet unknown.

This CDR3 spans 14 amino acids. The germline V gene has CDR1 SNHLY and CDR2 FYNNEI. Trimming stripped 4 bases from V and 5 bases from J, with 9 bases between. Regarding the study as a whole: Shortening of TCRB CDR3s, moderate but significant, appeared in all four CD4+ subsets of Type 1 diabetes patients.

The chain employs TRBV2 and TRBJ1-6, with D perhaps matching TRBD1 (5 bases). This receptor was identified in a man younger than 45 with type 1 diabetes. The sequencing sample was made of naive CD4+ T cells from blood. CDR3 residues: CASSVGGNNSPLHF. DNA for the CDR3: TGTGCCAGCAGTGTTGGGGGGAATAATTCACCCCTCCACTTT.